This T cell receptor beta chain was obtained from a study of vaccination and CD4 T cells after COVID-19. On this clonotype: Its antigen is still unknown.

This sample's treatment: approximately 11-day PBMC culture with coronavirus spike peptide pools or control peptides (ViraFEST assay). The Oncomine TCR Beta short-read assay was applied to DNA of cultured CD4+ T cells. A single record per CDR3 protein comes from TCRdb applying MiXCR to the PCR reads. Of over 10,000 distinct CDR3 sequences in the sample, 60% to 80% were seen once. CDR1 is SGHTA, CDR2 FQGNSA, per germline. CDR3 length: 19 amino acids. J was trimmed by 2 bases and V by 5 bases; bases with no gene match: 16. The TCR sequence derives from a human donor who had recovered from COVID-19. Sequencing used CD4+ T cells from blood, cultured in vitro. The V gene is TRBV7-2, the J gene TRBJ2-3; 10 bases agree with TRBD2. The CDR3 spells CASSPYRGSGRSVTDTQYF. The CDR3 DNA reads TGTGCCAGCAGCCCGTATCGGGGTAGCGGGAGGTCCGTCACAGATACGCAGTATTTT.